This T cell receptor beta chain is from a study of blood T cell repertoires in COVID-19. Study-level background: Italy, Spain and the United States were the sources of the convalescent and acute COVID-19 samples. Nucleic acid was either cDNA or gDNA, and it came from T cells, B-cell-depleted T cells, or PBMCs.

The method was immunoSEQ multiplex PCR; TCRdb's version includes in-frame clones alone and lacks a portion of them. The data contain some 250,000 clones, 82% of them singletons. V lost 7 bases and J 2 bases, leaving 12 bases between the germline ends. Germline CDR1 reads MNHNY; CDR2 reads SVGAGI (reference sequence). The CDR3 spans 13 residues. Sequenced sample: peripheral blood. The sequence was collected from a woman in her sixties with active or convalescent COVID-19. The J gene is TRBJ2-7, the V gene TRBV6-6, with a possible D match to TRBD2 (5 bases). CDR3 in DNA: TGTGCCAGCACCACCTCCGGGACCTACGAGCAGTACTTC. As protein: CASTTSGTYEQYF.